Listed below are T cell receptor beta chains from one sample, sequenced in a study of blood T cells in healthy people across ages. TCRdb re-derived calls from the 5' RACE reads in MiXCR, one entry per CDR3 protein. The sample carries 1 million or so distinct CDR3 sequences, almost 25% recorded once. These data were also reused for a study on T cells of mothers and their children.

The material sequenced was blood. All receptors come from a girl under 10 years old in good health. The CDR3 runs from the conserved cysteine through the conserved F or W. Fields, in order: D gene, J gene, clone size, V gene, CDR3 DNA, CDR3 protein. The D gene is left open where the match is weak. A row's size may be missing; if present it is once, few, many or a size class.

d_call: TRBD2
j_call: TRBJ2-7
clone_size: few
v_call: TRBV7-8
cdr3_nt: TGTGCCAGCAGTCCGGGGGGGGGCAGGGGTAGCGAGCAGTACTTC
cdr3_aa: CASSPGGGRGSEQYF

d_call: .
j_call: TRBJ1-2
clone_size: few
v_call: TRBV14
cdr3_nt: TGTGCCAGCAGCCCGGCGGGGGGCGCGGGGGAAGGCTACACCTTC
cdr3_aa: CASSPAGGAGEGYTF

d_call: .
j_call: TRBJ2-5
clone_size: many
v_call: TRBV4-3
cdr3_nt: TGCGCCAGCAGCCAAGTGTTGGGAGGCCAAGAGACCCAGTACTTC
cdr3_aa: CASSQVLGGQETQYF

d_call: TRBD1
j_call: TRBJ2-5
clone_size: .
v_call: TRBV6-6
cdr3_nt: TGTGCCAGTGGACAGGGGGCGACCCAAGAGACCCAGTACTTC
cdr3_aa: CASGQGATQETQYF

d_call: .
j_call: TRBJ2-5
clone_size: .
v_call: TRBV24-1
cdr3_nt: TGTGCCACCAGTGATTTTCGGGGCCCAGGGGAGTCCCAGTACTTC
cdr3_aa: CATSDFRGPGESQYF

d_call: .
j_call: TRBJ2-3
clone_size: many
v_call: TRBV7-2
cdr3_nt: TGTGCCAGCAGCTCTAGGGGGGGAGGCACAGATACGCAGTATTTT
cdr3_aa: CASSSRGGGTDTQYF

d_call: TRBD1
j_call: TRBJ1-2
clone_size: .
v_call: TRBV4-2
cdr3_nt: TGTGCCAGCAGCTCCCGACAGGGTGCTGGCTACACCTTC
cdr3_aa: CASSSRQGAGYTF

d_call: .
j_call: TRBJ2-2
clone_size: few
v_call: TRBV5-1
cdr3_nt: TGCGCCAGCAGCTTGGGCGGGACAGCGAACACCGGGGAGCTGTTTTTT
cdr3_aa: CASSLGGTANTGELFF

d_call: .
j_call: TRBJ2-7
clone_size: few
v_call: TRBV3-1
cdr3_nt: TGTGCCAGCAGCCAAGACCGCCTAGCCGCGTTCTCCTACGAGCAGTACTTC
cdr3_aa: CASSQDRLAAFSYEQYF

d_call: TRBD2
j_call: TRBJ2-4
clone_size: few
v_call: TRBV29-1
cdr3_nt: TGCAGCGTTGTTGGGCGGGAGGGCCGTGAAAACATTCAGTACTTC
cdr3_aa: CSVVGREGRENIQYF

d_call: .
j_call: TRBJ1-5
clone_size: few
v_call: TRBV15
cdr3_nt: TGTGCCACCAGCCCTCAGGGGCAGCAGCCCCAGCATTTT
cdr3_aa: CATSPQGQQPQHF

d_call: .
j_call: TRBJ2-1
clone_size: .
v_call: TRBV28
cdr3_nt: TGTGCCAGCAGCTCATGGGGGTCGGGTTACAATGAGCAGTTCTTC
cdr3_aa: CASSSWGSGYNEQFF

d_call: .
j_call: TRBJ2-5
clone_size: .
v_call: TRBV11-2
cdr3_nt: TGTGCCAGCAGCTTTGCAGGAATAGTAGTGGAGACCCAGTACTTC
cdr3_aa: CASSFAGIVVETQYF

d_call: .
j_call: TRBJ1-4
clone_size: .
v_call: TRBV7-9
cdr3_nt: TGTGCCAGCAGTTTACCGGGAGCCGGGAAGGAAAAACTGTTTTTT
cdr3_aa: CASSLPGAGKEKLFF

d_call: TRBD1
j_call: TRBJ2-7
clone_size: few
v_call: TRBV6-5
cdr3_nt: TGTGCCAGCAGTTACTCTGGACAGGGCTCCTACGAGCAGTACTTC
cdr3_aa: CASSYSGQGSYEQYF

d_call: .
j_call: TRBJ2-1
clone_size: .
v_call: TRBV27
cdr3_nt: TGTGCCAGCCGGATCAGGACAGCTCTGTTCAATGAGCAGTTCTTC
cdr3_aa: CASRIRTALFNEQFF

d_call: .
j_call: TRBJ1-2
clone_size: .
v_call: TRBV3-1
cdr3_nt: TGTGCCAGCAGCCGACCTCGGGGGGAGAATAACTATGGCTACACCTTC
cdr3_aa: CASSRPRGENNYGYTF

d_call: .
j_call: TRBJ2-2
clone_size: few
v_call: TRBV20-1
cdr3_nt: TGCAGTACGACAGGAAACACCGGGGAGCTGTTTTTT
cdr3_aa: CSTTGNTGELFF

d_call: TRBD2
j_call: TRBJ2-1
clone_size: .
v_call: TRBV9
cdr3_nt: TGTGCCAGCAGGTATGGGACTAGCGGGAGGAATGAGCAGTTCTTC
cdr3_aa: CASRYGTSGRNEQFF

d_call: .
j_call: TRBJ2-1
clone_size: few
v_call: TRBV28
cdr3_nt: TGTGCCAGCACCGGCGGGGCCGTCCCCTACAATGAGCAGTTCTTC
cdr3_aa: CASTGGAVPYNEQFF

d_call: .
j_call: TRBJ1-4
clone_size: few
v_call: TRBV7-9
cdr3_nt: TGTGCCAGCAGCTCAAACCGGGATAGAGCCTATGAAAAACTGTTTTTT
cdr3_aa: CASSSNRDRAYEKLFF

d_call: TRBD1
j_call: TRBJ2-6
clone_size: .
v_call: TRBV11-2
cdr3_nt: TGTGCCACCACGACAGGGGCAGTTAGACCGTCTGGGGCCAACGTCCTGACTTTC
cdr3_aa: CATTTGAVRPSGANVLTF

d_call: .
j_call: TRBJ2-1
clone_size: .
v_call: TRBV29-1
cdr3_nt: TGCAGCGTTGCAAGGGCGCGGGATGAGCAGTTCTTC
cdr3_aa: CSVARARDEQFF

d_call: TRBD1
j_call: TRBJ2-1
clone_size: once
v_call: TRBV11-2
cdr3_nt: TGTGCCAGCAGCTTAATGGACAGGGGGCTTGAAAATTTAGATGAGCAGTTCTTC
cdr3_aa: CASSLMDRGLENLDEQFF

d_call: TRBD2
j_call: TRBJ2-1
clone_size: .
v_call: TRBV20-1
cdr3_nt: TGCAGTGCCACCGCGACTAGCGGGGTCTACAATGAGCAGTTCTTC
cdr3_aa: CSATATSGVYNEQFF

d_call: .
j_call: TRBJ1-2
clone_size: .
v_call: TRBV18
cdr3_nt: TGTGCCAGCTCACCACCGGATGCCAGTATCCATGGCTACACCTTC
cdr3_aa: CASSPPDASIHGYTF

d_call: .
j_call: TRBJ1-2
clone_size: .
v_call: TRBV6-1
cdr3_nt: TGTGCCAGCAGTGATTACCCCAGGCAAGGCTACACCTTC
cdr3_aa: CASSDYPRQGYTF

d_call: .
j_call: TRBJ2-5
clone_size: .
v_call: TRBV12-3/TRBV12-4
cdr3_nt: TGTGCCAGCAGTTCGACGGGGTTAGAAGAGACCCAGTACTTC
cdr3_aa: CASSSTGLEETQYF

d_call: .
j_call: TRBJ1-4
clone_size: .
v_call: TRBV7-9
cdr3_nt: TGTGCCAGCAGCTACAGGGCCCCTAATGAAAAACTGTTTTTT
cdr3_aa: CASSYRAPNEKLFF

d_call: TRBD1
j_call: TRBJ2-5
clone_size: .
v_call: TRBV10-3
cdr3_nt: TGTGCCATCAGTGACCCTGGACAGGGGCAAGAGACCCAGTACTTC
cdr3_aa: CAISDPGQGQETQYF

d_call: TRBD1
j_call: TRBJ2-7
clone_size: many
v_call: TRBV7-2
cdr3_nt: TGTGCCAGCAGCCTACAGGGGAACGAGCAGTACTTC
cdr3_aa: CASSLQGNEQYF

d_call: TRBD1
j_call: TRBJ1-1
clone_size: few
v_call: TRBV9
cdr3_nt: TGTGCCAGCAGCACAACAGGGGGCCCTCTTGGATACACTGAAGCTTTCTTT
cdr3_aa: CASSTTGGPLGYTEAFF

d_call: .
j_call: TRBJ2-4
clone_size: .
v_call: TRBV18
cdr3_nt: TGTGCCAGCTCACTAGGGGAGGGACAGGCGGCCAAAAACATTCAGCACTTC
cdr3_aa: CASSLGEGQAAKNIQHF

d_call: .
j_call: TRBJ2-1
clone_size: .
v_call: TRBV10-3
cdr3_nt: TGTGCCATCAGTGAGAACCTCGACAATGAGCAGTTCTTC
cdr3_aa: CAISENLDNEQFF

d_call: .
j_call: TRBJ2-2
clone_size: .
v_call: TRBV3-1
cdr3_nt: TGTGCCAGCAAACGCGGGACGGAGACCGGGGAGCTGTTTTTT
cdr3_aa: CASKRGTETGELFF

d_call: TRBD1
j_call: TRBJ1-4
clone_size: few
v_call: TRBV7-9
cdr3_nt: TGTGCCAGCAGCTTAAACAGGGGGCCAACTAATGAAAAACTGTTTTTT
cdr3_aa: CASSLNRGPTNEKLFF

d_call: .
j_call: TRBJ2-3
clone_size: .
v_call: TRBV27
cdr3_nt: TGTGCCAGCAGTCCACGGCAAGGGCGCACAGATACGCAGTATTTT
cdr3_aa: CASSPRQGRTDTQYF

d_call: .
j_call: TRBJ1-3
clone_size: few
v_call: TRBV7-2
cdr3_nt: TGTGCCAGCAGCGAGGTCATGACGAACTCTGGAAACACCATATATTTT
cdr3_aa: CASSEVMTNSGNTIYF

d_call: TRBD2
j_call: TRBJ2-1
clone_size: few
v_call: TRBV9
cdr3_nt: TGTGCCAGCAGCGTAATGGGACTAGCGAGCAATGAGCAGTTCTTC
cdr3_aa: CASSVMGLASNEQFF

d_call: .
j_call: TRBJ2-7
clone_size: .
v_call: TRBV3-1
cdr3_nt: TGTGCCACAAGCCCGGGAGACACTTCCTACGAGCAGTACTTC
cdr3_aa: CATSPGDTSYEQYF

d_call: .
j_call: TRBJ2-1
clone_size: .
v_call: TRBV12-3/TRBV12-4
cdr3_nt: TGTGCCAGCAGTTTAGAGGTTTGGCAGCACAATGAGCAGTTCTTC
cdr3_aa: CASSLEVWQHNEQFF

d_call: .
j_call: TRBJ2-5
clone_size: .
v_call: TRBV9
cdr3_nt: TGTGCCAGCAGCCCCGGGGAGGAAGAGTTCTTC
cdr3_aa: CASSPGEEEFF

d_call: TRBD1
j_call: TRBJ2-2
clone_size: few
v_call: TRBV5-1
cdr3_nt: TGCGCCAGCAGCCCAACCCCACAGGGGCAGAACACCGGGGAGCTGTTTTTT
cdr3_aa: CASSPTPQGQNTGELFF

d_call: .
j_call: TRBJ1-2
clone_size: .
v_call: TRBV10-3
cdr3_nt: TGTGCCATCAGTGTCACTGCCGGAAGAAGGGCCCTGGGCTTC
cdr3_aa: CAISVTAGRRALGF

d_call: .
j_call: TRBJ1-2
clone_size: .
v_call: TRBV7-8
cdr3_nt: TGTGCCAGCAGCGCTCACAGGGACCCCCAGGATGGCTACACCTTC
cdr3_aa: CASSAHRDPQDGYTF

d_call: TRBD2
j_call: TRBJ2-5
clone_size: few
v_call: TRBV29-1
cdr3_nt: TGCAGCGCCGGGACTAGCAGTGAGACCCAGTACTTC
cdr3_aa: CSAGTSSETQYF

d_call: .
j_call: TRBJ2-7
clone_size: .
v_call: TRBV6-6
cdr3_nt: TGTGCCAGCAAAAAGGACAGAACCTACGAGCAGTACTTC
cdr3_aa: CASKKDRTYEQYF

d_call: TRBD2
j_call: TRBJ2-2
clone_size: few
v_call: TRBV29-1
cdr3_nt: TGCAGCGTCTCGGTAGCGGGTCTGAACACCGGGGAGCTGTTTTTT
cdr3_aa: CSVSVAGLNTGELFF

d_call: .
j_call: TRBJ1-2
clone_size: .
v_call: TRBV6-2/TRBV6-3
cdr3_nt: TGTGCCAGCAGTTCCTCGACAGTATACTATGGCTACACCTTC
cdr3_aa: CASSSSTVYYGYTF

d_call: TRBD1
j_call: TRBJ1-6
clone_size: .
v_call: TRBV14
cdr3_nt: TGTGCCAGCAGCCAAGAAGGGGGACAGCGGAATTCACCCCTCCACTTT
cdr3_aa: CASSQEGGQRNSPLHF